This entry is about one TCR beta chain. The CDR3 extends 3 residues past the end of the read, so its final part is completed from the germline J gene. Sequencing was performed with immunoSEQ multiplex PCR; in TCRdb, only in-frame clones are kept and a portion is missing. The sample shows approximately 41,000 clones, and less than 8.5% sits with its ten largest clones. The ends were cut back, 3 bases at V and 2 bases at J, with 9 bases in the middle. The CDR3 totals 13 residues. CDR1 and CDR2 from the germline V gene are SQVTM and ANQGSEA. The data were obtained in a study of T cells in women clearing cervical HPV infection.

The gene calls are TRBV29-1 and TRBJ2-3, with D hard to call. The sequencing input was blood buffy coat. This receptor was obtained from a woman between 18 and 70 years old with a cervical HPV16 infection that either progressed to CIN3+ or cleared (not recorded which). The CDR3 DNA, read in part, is TGCAGCGTTGAGAGCAGGTTCACAGATACG. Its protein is CSVESRFTDT. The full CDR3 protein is CSVESRFTDTQYF.